This T cell receptor (beta chain) was documented in a study of OX40 agonist ivuxolimab in advanced cancers. Study-wide background: The dose-escalation group included hepatocellular carcinoma, melanoma, renal cell carcinoma and head and neck cancer. Treatment received earlier with anti-PD-1, anti-PD-L1 or anti-CTLA-4 agents was allowed, and 40% had some. Three partial responders included one hepatocellular carcinoma patient and two cutaneous melanoma patients. Overall study findings and caveats: Within 6 weeks, CD4+ and CD8+ blood T cells expanded clonally at 0.1 to 3.0 mg/kg.

This CDR3 comprises 16 residues. Looked up from germline, CDR1 is SEHNR and CDR2 is FQNEAQ (reference sequence). V lost 3 bases to trimming and J lost 1 base; unmatched junction nucleotides: 3. Sequencing used immunoSEQ multiplex PCR; TCRdb keeps in-frame clones, though not all of them. The sample has tens of thousands of clones, 81% seen once. Concerning this clone itself: Its antigen is unidentified.

The chain combines TRBV7-9 with TRBJ2-2, with 9 bases identical to TRBD2. The clonotype was recovered from an adult with an advanced solid tumor such as melanoma, head and neck, liver or kidney cancer. Material: CD4+ or CD8+ T cells sorted from blood, obtained in a trial of the OX40 agonist ivuxolimab. The CDR3 region is CASSFGAGGNTGELFF. The CDR3 DNA is TGTGCCAGCAGCTTCGGAGCGGGGGGGAACACCGGGGAGCTGTTTTTT.